Presented here are 8 T cell receptor beta chains from one specimen sequenced in a study of T cell responses to AZD1222 COVID-19 vaccine. Produced via immunoSEQ multiplex PCR; TCRdb's table is partial and in-frame only. Of 70,000 to 75,000 clones in the sample, over 70% were seen once. This specimen was peripheral blood, taken 28 days after the second AZD1222 dose. These receptors were obtained from an adult who received the AZD1222 COVID-19 vaccine.

V usage is TRBV19 and J usage is TRBJ1-5, with 7 bases identical to TRBD1. With 11 bases clipped from V and 1 base from J, the junction kept 8 bases outside the gene matches. The germline V gene encodes CDR1 LNHDA and CDR2 SQIVND (reference sequence). This CDR3 contains 14 residues. CDR3 in amino acids: CALGPTGSNQPQHF. For the CDR3, the DNA is TGTGCCCTCGGTCCGACAGGGAGCAATCAGCCCCAGCATTTT.

The gene calls are TRBV28 and TRBJ2-3; no clear D gene. This CDR3 contains 18 residues. V lost 3 bases and J 2 bases, leaving 21 bases between the germline ends. In germline, CDR1 is MDHEN, CDR2 SYDVKM. CDR3 region: CASSLSLQATVTTDTQYF. In nucleotides, the CDR3 is TGTGCCAGCAGTTTGTCCCTGCAGGCAACTGTCACCACAGATACGCAGTATTTT. Drawing the rest from reference TRBV28 and TRBJ2-3, the complete variable domain is DVKVTQSSRYLVKRTGEKVFLECVQDMDHENMFWYRQDPGLGLRLIYFSYDVKMKEKGDIPEGYSVSREKKERFSLILESASTNQTSMYLCASSLSLQATVTTDTQYFGPGTRLTVL.

CDR3 residues: CASSESSYNSPLHF. As DNA, the CDR3 is TGTGCCAGCAGCGAAAGCTCCTATAATTCACCCCTCCACTTT. The chain recombines TRBV9 with TRBJ1-6; D is uncertain. Trimming shortened V by 3 bases and J by 0 bases, and 4 bases separated the two germline ends. Germline V gives CDR1 SGDLS, CDR2 YYNGEE. The CDR3 contains 14 residues.

The rearrangement joins TRBV30 to TRBJ1-1; D unresolved. The CDR3 extends over 14 amino acids. Trimming pared 0 bases from V and 1 base from J, leaving 9 bases between. The V gene's germline CDR1 is GTSNPN and CDR2 SVGIG (reference sequence). CDR3 region: CAWSVLGGNTEAFF. For the CDR3, the DNA is TGTGCCTGGAGTGTATTGGGTGGGAACACTGAAGCTTTCTTT.

This clone appeared a few times. This chain joins TRBV28 and TRBJ1-1, with TRBD1 matching 7 bases. The germline V gene encodes CDR1 MDHEN and CDR2 SYDVKM. The V gene end was trimmed by 3 bases and the J gene end by 7 bases; junction bases not matched to a gene: 14. There are 16 residues in the CDR3. The CDR3 bases are TGTGCCAGCAGTTTTTCTCCCCCTGACAGGGCCAGTGAAGCTTTCTTT. Protein product: CASSFSPPDRASEAFF. The full variable domain, in which reference TRBV28 and TRBJ1-1 provide the parts outside the CDR3, is DVKVTQSSRYLVKRTGEKVFLECVQDMDHENMFWYRQDPGLGLRLIYFSYDVKMKEKGDIPEGYSVSREKKERFSLILESASTNQTSMYLCASSFSPPDRASEAFFGQGTRLTVV.

V usage is TRBV28 and J usage is TRBJ2-3, with unresolved D. V lost 10 bases, J lost 4 bases, and 15 bases lay in between. The CDR3 consists of 13 residues. Germline V lookup: CDR1 MDHEN, CDR2 SYDVKM. CDR3 coding DNA: TGTGCCACCTTCCCTGATTCGGCAGATACGCAGTATTTT. Its translation: CATFPDSADTQYF. The full variable domain, in which reference TRBV28 and TRBJ2-3 provide the parts outside the CDR3, is DVKVTQSSRYLVKRTGEKVFLECVQDMDHENMFWYRQDPGLGLRLIYFSYDVKMKEKGDIPEGYSVSREKKERFSLILESASTNQTSMYLCATFPDSADTQYFGPGTRLTVL.

DNA for the CDR3: TGTGCCAGCAGCTTGGTGCAGGGCCATATCAATGAGCAGTTCTTC. Translation gives CASSLVQGHINEQFF. This chain uses TRBV7-2 with TRBJ2-1, with a possible D match to TRBD1 (5 bases). This CDR3 contains 15 residues. CDR1 and CDR2 (germline): SGHTA, FQGNSA. The V end lost 3 bases, the J end lost 6 bases, and 15 bases lay between the germline ends.

The chain carries TRBV29-1 and TRBJ1-1; D is uncertain. The CDR3 runs 12 residues. CDR1 and CDR2 from the germline V gene are SQVTM and ANQGSEA. Trimming pared 6 bases from V and 1 base from J, leaving 9 bases between. The CDR3 bases are TGCAGCGTCCGGGGTCGGAACACTGAAGCTTTCTTT. It is translated as CSVRGRNTEAFF.